The next 24 T cell receptor beta chains were all read from a single sample in a study of STAT3 mutations in large granular lymphocyte leukemia. Assay used: immunoSEQ multiplex PCR; TCRdb lists only in-frame clones, some missing. The sample records around 8,000 clones, 91% being singletons. Their specific antigens are unknown. Whole-study results and caveats: At least one immunodominant TCR beta clonotype appeared in every T-cell large granular lymphocyte leukemia patient.

Source material: peripheral blood mononuclear cells. These TCRs come from a man aged 45 to 65 with T-cell large granular lymphocyte leukemia. Some clones in this sample may be carry-over from other donors' samples.

This clone was seen just once. The chain couples TRBV29-1 to TRBJ2-1; D uncertain. The CDR3 consists of 12 residues. CDR1 is SQVTM, CDR2 ANQGSEA, per germline. V was clipped by 7 bases and J by 4 bases, with 11 bases between them. The CDR3 DNA reads as TGCAGCGGTAGGATATCATACAATGAGCAGTTCTTC. This translates into CSGRISYNEQFF.

CDR3 protein: CASSSRTSGGQETQYF. CDR3 sequence (DNA): TGTGCCAGCAGCTCAAGGACTAGCGGGGGGCAAGAGACCCAGTACTTC. The chain joins TRBV9 to TRBJ2-5; 14 bases map to TRBD2. Germline CDR1 is SGDLS and CDR2 is YYNGEE. The J segment lost 2 bases and the V segment lost 4 bases, leaving 4 bases of the junction unmatched. The CDR3 runs to 16 residues. Variable domain in full (rest from reference TRBV9 and TRBJ2-5): DSGVTQTPKHLITATGQRVTLRCSPRSGDLSVYWYQQSLDQGLQFLIQYYNGEERAKGNILERFSAQQFPDLHSELNLSSLELGDSALYFCASSSRTSGGQETQYFGPGTRLLVL.

This clone appeared once. This chain connects TRBV9 to TRBJ2-7; D gene uncertain. Trimming removed 0 bases at V and 1 base at J, with 8 bases between. The CDR3 covers 14 residues. Per the germline V gene, CDR1 is SGDLS and CDR2 is YYNGEE. The CDR3 sequence is CASSVGIGSYEQYF. The DNA of the CDR3 is TGTGCCAGCAGCGTAGGGATAGGGTCCTACGAGCAGTACTTC.

The rearrangement uses TRBV7-8 and TRBJ1-1; D is undetermined. The CDR3 has 14 residues. V was shortened by 2 bases and J by 2 bases, with 9 bases between the two germline ends. Germline V CDR1 and CDR2: SGHVS, FQNEAQ. CDR3 coding DNA: TGTGCCAGCAGCTTAAAGTCCATAAACACTGAAGCTTTCTTT. This translates into CASSLKSINTEAFF.

The chain combines TRBV10-3 with TRBJ2-5; D is possibly TRBD2 (6 bases). V shed 5 bases and J shed 5 bases, with 12 bases lying between them. Germline loops: CDR1 ENHRY, CDR2 SYGVKD. This CDR3 is 13 amino acids long. The CDR3 DNA follows: TGTGCCATCAGTTCGACTAGTTTGGAGACCCAGTACTTC. Its translation: CAISSTSLETQYF.

This sequence joins TRBV6-1 and TRBJ1-5; D unresolved. V was cut by 7 bases and J by 0 bases, with 13 bases left in between. The CDR3 consists of 15 residues. Germline lookup yields CDR1 MNHNS and CDR2 SASEGT. CDR3 bases: TGTGCCAGCACCCTCTCCGCCGATAGCAATCAGCCCCAGCATTTT. Amino acids: CASTLSADSNQPQHF.

The rearrangement uses TRBV13 and TRBJ2-7; 10 nucleotides agree with TRBD2. The CDR3 spans 17 residues. Germline CDR1 is PRHDT and CDR2 is FYEKMQ (reference sequence). V lost 2 bases, J lost 3 bases, and 10 bases stayed unmatched. As DNA, the CDR3 is TGTGCCAGCAGCTTATATGGGACTAGCGTCAACTTCTACGAGCAGTACTTC. This translates into CASSLYGTSVNFYEQYF.

V gene TRBV10-3 combines with J gene TRBJ2-5, with D perhaps TRBD1 (6 bases). There are 12 residues in the CDR3. V lost 3 bases and J lost 5, with 7 bases in between. Germline V gives CDR1 ENHRY, CDR2 SYGVKD. The CDR3: CAISETGETQYF. CDR3 coding DNA: TGTGCCATCAGTGAAACAGGGGAGACCCAGTACTTC.

The chain is built from TRBV7-9 and TRBJ1-2; perhaps TRBD1 as D (5 bases). The CDR3 totals 14 residues. Germline CDR1 and CDR2: SEHNR and FQNEAQ (reference sequence). Trimming took off 1 base at V and 8 bases at J, with 14 bases between the two ends. The CDR3 reads CASSLVGPGGGYTF. CDR3 bases: TGTGCCAGCAGCTTAGTGGGGCCCGGCGGCGGCTACACCTTC.

The gene calls are TRBV28 and TRBJ1-4; D ambiguous. Trimming took off 5 bases at V and 0 bases at J, with 10 bases between the two ends. CDR3 size: 15 residues. CDR1 is MDHEN, CDR2 SYDVKM, per germline. The CDR3 here is CASSLYGATNEKLFF. CDR3 coding DNA: TGTGCCAGCAGTCTCTATGGGGCAACTAATGAAAAACTGTTTTTT.

The rearrangement uses TRBV9 and TRBJ2-3; 12 bases line up with TRBD2. Germline V gene sequence: CDR1 SGDLS, CDR2 YYNGEE. The CDR3 consists of 16 residues. The ends lost 4 bases at V and 4 bases at J; junction bases unmatched: 7. The CDR3 protein is CASSLTSGSISDTQYF. DNA for the CDR3: TGTGCCAGCAGCCTGACTAGCGGGAGTATCTCAGATACGCAGTATTTT. Drawing the rest from reference TRBV9 and TRBJ2-3, the complete variable domain is DSGVTQTPKHLITATGQRVTLRCSPRSGDLSVYWYQQSLDQGLQFLIQYYNGEERAKGNILERFSAQQFPDLHSELNLSSLELGDSALYFCASSLTSGSISDTQYFGPGTRLTVL.

This chain joins TRBV25-1 and TRBJ1-2, with D perhaps matching TRBD1 (6 bases). The V gene's germline CDR1 is MGHDK and CDR2 SYGVNS. The V end lost 4 bases, the J end lost 8 bases, and 14 bases lay between the germline ends. CDR3 length equals 13 residues. The CDR3: CASSVSQGKGYTF. In DNA, the CDR3 is TGTGCCAGCAGTGTATCCCAGGGGAAGGGCTACACCTTC.

This CDR3 reads CASSGGQGHGYTF. The CDR3 nucleotides read TGTGCCAGCAGCGGGGGACAGGGACATGGCTACACCTTC. The rearrangement links TRBV6-5 to TRBJ1-2; 9 bases agree with TRBD1. CDR3 size: 13 residues. Losses at the gene ends were 6 bases for V and 6 bases for J; bases not matched to a gene: 5. CDR1 is MNHEY, CDR2 SVGAGI, per germline.

The chain links TRBV4-1 to TRBJ2-7; D gene ambiguous. In germline, CDR1 is MGHRA, CDR2 YSYEKL. This CDR3 has 14 amino acids. The V end lost 1 base, the J end lost 1 base, and 8 bases lay between the germline ends. DNA of the CDR3: TGCGCCAGCAGCCAAGGTGACCATTCCTACGAGCAGTACTTC. It yields the protein CASSQGDHSYEQYF.

This chain links TRBV5-4 with TRBJ2-7; D perhaps matches TRBD1 (6 bases). CDR3 size: 12 residues. CDR1 and CDR2 from the germline V gene are SGHNT and YYREEE (reference sequence). V was clipped by 4 bases and J by 6 bases, with 11 bases between them. The CDR3 region has the DNA TGTGCCAGCAGCGTACAGGGCAGCGAGCAGTACTTC. It yields the protein CASSVQGSEQYF.

The V gene is TRBV5-1, the J gene TRBJ2-1; the D is unclear. The CDR3 has 12 residues. Between the trimmed V and J ends, which lost 6 bases and 13 bases, there was a span of 17 bases. CDR1 is SGHRS, CDR2 YFSETQ, per germline. The CDR3 bases are TGCGCCAGCAAAGTTATCAACCAGGACCAGTTCTTC. As protein: CASKVINQDQFF.

This chain joins TRBV2 and TRBJ2-7; D is perhaps TRBD1 or TRBD2 (5 bases each). The CDR3 has 14 residues. Trimming removed 5 bases from V and 6 bases from J, with 17 bases in between. Germline CDR1 is SNHLY and CDR2 is FYNNEI. CDR3 sequence: CASSFRDGIGEQYF. CDR3 coding DNA: TGTGCCAGCAGTTTCCGGGACGGGATCGGCGAGCAGTACTTC.

The chain carries TRBV5-5 and TRBJ2-7; 8 nucleotides match TRBD1. Losses at the gene ends were 4 bases for V and 4 bases for J; bases not matched to a gene: 10. Germline V gene sequence: CDR1 SGHKS, CDR2 YYEKEE (reference sequence). This CDR3 is built from 15 residues. CDR3 sequence (DNA): TGTGCCAGCAGCCTTTCAAGCACAGGGGGATACGAGCAGTACTTC. As protein: CASSLSSTGGYEQYF. Complete variable domain (other parts from reference TRBV5-5 and TRBJ2-7): DAGVTQSPTHLIKTRGQQVTLRCSPISGHKSVSWYQQVLGQGPQFIFQYYEKEERGRGNFPDRFSARQFPNYSSELNVNALLLGDSALYLCASSLSSTGGYEQYFGPGTRLTVT.

This clone has only one observation. J is TRBJ1-6 and V is TRBV5-1; tentatively, D is TRBD1 (6 bases). The CDR3 contains 18 residues. Per germline, CDR1 SGHRS and CDR2 YFSETQ. V was trimmed by 0 bases and J by 2 bases, leaving 15 bases between them. This CDR3 reads CASSLAPRGVPYNSPLHF. The CDR3 nucleotides read TGCGCCAGCAGCTTGGCCCCCAGGGGAGTCCCCTATAATTCACCCCTCCACTTT.

The chain carries TRBV9 and TRBJ2-6; D tentatively fits TRBD1 or TRBD2 (5 bases each). Germline-derived CDR1 and CDR2 are SGDLS and YYNGEE. The CDR3 sequence is 15 residues long. V was pared by 3 bases and J by 4 bases, with 11 bases between. The CDR3 DNA sequence: TGTGCCAGCAGCGGGGACGTCGCAGGGGCCAACGTCCTGACTTTC. Amino acid sequence: CASSGDVAGANVLTF.

This rearrangement joins TRBV30 to TRBJ1-1; 9 positions match TRBD1. CDR1 is GTSNPN, CDR2 SVGIG, per germline (reference sequence). The CDR3 extends over 14 amino acids. J gave up 4 bases and V 3 bases, and 6 bases lay outside the gene matches. CDR3 amino acids: CAWRGDRVSTEAFF. The CDR3 DNA reads as TGTGCCTGGAGAGGGGACAGGGTAAGCACTGAAGCTTTCTTT. Looking up the rest from reference TRBV30 and TRBJ1-1 gives the full variable domain: SQTIHQWPATLVQPVGSPLSLECTVEGTSNPNLYWYRQAAGRGLQLLFYSVGIGQISSEVPQNLSASRPQDRQFILSSKKLLLSDSGFYLCAWRGDRVSTEAFFGQGTRLTVV.

The chain carries TRBV4-1 and TRBJ2-5; possible D gene TRBD2, 5 bases. The V end was cut by 0 bases, the J end by 11 bases, with 19 bases between. In germline, CDR1 is MGHRA, CDR2 YSYEKL. The CDR3 is made up of 15 amino acids. DNA of the CDR3: TGCGCCAGCAGCCAAGATCGTAACCGAGGGATGTCGCAGTACTTC. Protein: CASSQDRNRGMSQYF.

V and J are TRBV11-2 and TRBJ2-7; tentatively, D is TRBD1 or TRBD2 (5 bases each). The CDR3 length is 15 residues. Trimming stripped 5 bases from V and 2 bases from J, with 16 bases between. Per the germline V gene, CDR1 is SGHAT and CDR2 is FQNNGV. The CDR3 DNA reads TGTGCCAGCAGCCGTCCCCGGGACGGAACCTACGAGCAGTACTTC. As protein: CASSRPRDGTYEQYF. Together with reference TRBV11-2 and TRBJ2-7, the CDR3 gives the full variable domain: EAGVAQSPRYKIIEKRQSVAFWCNPISGHATLYWYQQILGQGPKLLIQFQNNGVVDDSQLPKDRFSAERLKGVDSTLKIQPAKLEDSAVYLCASSRPRDGTYEQYFGPGTRLTVT.

The gene calls are TRBV7-9 and TRBJ1-1; no definite D call. V shed 3 bases and J shed 0 bases, with 11 bases lying between them. Per the germline V gene, CDR1 is SEHNR and CDR2 is FQNEAQ (reference sequence). The CDR3 has 15 residues. The CDR3: CASSLEQIMNTEAFF. In nucleotides, the CDR3 is TGTGCCAGCAGCTTGGAACAGATAATGAACACTGAAGCTTTCTTT.